Below, one T cell receptor beta chain is given with its context. Its antigen is not identified. With UMI labels, 5' RACE was used to prepare the TRB cDNA libraries. Each CDR3 protein gets one entry in TCRdb, which reprocessed the 5' RACE reads and gives no DNA. Across some 50,000 distinct CDR3 sequences, the top ten clones capture approximately 0.56% of the sample. This specimen belongs to a study of CXCR3-negative and CXCR3-positive naive CD8 T cells. Study observations and caveats: TRB CDR3 hydrophobicity was greater in CXCR3-positive naive cells than in CXCR3-negative naive cells.

The sequence derives from a human donor in good health. Some clones in this sample may be carry-over from other donors' samples. Sample: naive CXCR3+ CD8+ T cells from blood. Subset reported: CD45RO-CCR7+CD27+CD95- naive CD8+ T cells expressing CXCR3 (TNR3+).

The CDR3: CASSQDKGRASDGYTF. This sequence joins TRBV3-1 and TRBJ1-2; TCRdb lists TRBD1, though no DNA is available to test this call. Germline loops: CDR1 LGHDT, CDR2 YNNKEL (reference sequence). The CDR3 has 16 amino acids.